This TCR beta chain was captured by sequencing in a study of post-analysis software for immune sequencing data. Findings and caveats of the study: When patients were compared with controls, four to six TRBV segments were more frequent, TRBV5-6, TRBV5-1 and TRBV20-1 among them. Strong co-clustering by F measure was seen for same-batch samples. People with multiple sclerosis had a significantly lower normalized Chao1 diversity than controls did.

Prepared libraries of TCR beta cDNA carried unique molecular identifiers. Researchers reported 520,000 or so cDNA molecules coming from roughly 0.93 to 9.6 million T cells. A single record per CDR3 protein comes from TCRdb applying MiXCR to the PCR reads. The repertoire holds 400,000 to 500,000 distinct CDR3 sequences, with approximately 39% as singletons. This clonotype has just one count. Its specificity is unknown. Trimming pared 2 bases from V and 8 bases from J, leaving 19 bases between. Germline CDR1 is SEHNR and CDR2 is FQNEAQ (reference sequence). CDR3 size: 16 residues. The sample taken for sequencing was blood. The chain links TRBV7-9 to TRBJ2-1; D may be TRBD1 (7 bases). The TCR originated in a girl aged 2 to 10 with multiple sclerosis. CDR3: CASSLPPRGECDEQFF. The DNA for the CDR3 is TGTGCCAGCAGCTTACCACCCAGGGGGGAGTGCGATGAGCAGTTCTTC.